This TCR beta chain was profiled in a study of shared clonotypes between healthy human individuals. Several immunoSEQ plates received, in even portions, the genomic DNA of each subset. Produced via immunoSEQ multiplex PCR; TCRdb's table is partial and in-frame only. The repertoire has roughly 650,000 clones, roughly 96% of them found once; the top ten carry less than 0.12%. CDR1 is SNHLY and CDR2 is FYNNEI in the germline V gene. Trimming removed 4 bases from V and 3 bases from J, with 10 bases in between. The CDR3 contains 14 residues. In the naive CD8 group, cells lacked CD45RO and were positively selected for CCR7, so terminally differentiated effector memory CD45RA+ cells were left out.

The TCR comes from a woman under 40 in good health. The chain employs TRBV2 and TRBJ2-1, with a possible D match to TRBD2 (6 bases). Specimen: naive CD8+ T cells sorted from blood. CDR3 sequence: CASSARGGYNEQFF. The CDR3 bases are TGTGCCAGCAGTGCAAGGGGAGGCTACAATGAGCAGTTCTTC.